The rows below give T cell receptor beta chains drawn from one sample of a study of beta chain features in type 1 diabetes. TCRdb keeps only in-frame clones here, not all; method: immunoSEQ multiplex PCR. The sample lists 60,000 to 75,000 clones, over 50% seen once, with about 2.2% in the top ten. Sequenced sample: Tregs from blood. The source of these receptors is a woman aged 18-30 years in good health. CDR3s include the opening cysteine and the closing phenylalanine or tryptophan. Each record gives: D gene, J gene, V gene, clone size, CDR3 protein, CDR3 DNA. The D gene is left open where the match is weak. Rows give clone size only sometimes, using once, few, many, or a class for an expanded clone.

d_gene: NA
j_gene: TRBJ1-1
v_gene: TRBV6-1
abundance: NA
CDR3aa: CASSDRLVSTEAFF
CDR3nt: TGTGCCAGCAGTGATAGACTGGTTAGCACTGAAGCTTTCTTT

d_gene: TRBD1
j_gene: TRBJ1-5
v_gene: TRBV5-1
abundance: NA
CDR3aa: CASSFGGQGAGQPQHF
CDR3nt: TGCGCCAGCAGCTTCGGGGGGCAGGGGGCAGGACAGCCCCAGCATTTT

d_gene: NA
j_gene: TRBJ2-2
v_gene: TRBV11-2
abundance: NA
CDR3aa: CASSFGWSSSTGELFF
CDR3nt: TGTGCCAGCAGCTTCGGATGGAGCAGTAGCACCGGGGAGCTGTTTTTT

d_gene: NA
j_gene: TRBJ1-2
v_gene: TRBV4-3
abundance: NA
CDR3aa: CASSQDRGVYYGYTF
CDR3nt: TGCGCCAGCAGCCAAGATCGGGGGGTCTACTATGGCTACACCTTC

d_gene: TRBD1
j_gene: TRBJ1-2
v_gene: TRBV5-1
abundance: NA
CDR3aa: CASSPGQGAGGYTF
CDR3nt: TGCGCCAGCAGCCCGGGACAGGGGGCAGGTGGCTACACCTTC

d_gene: NA
j_gene: TRBJ2-7
v_gene: TRBV5-4
abundance: NA
CDR3aa: CAISDWGGNEQYF
CDR3nt: TGTGCCATTTCGGACTGGGGCGGGAACGAGCAGTACTTC

d_gene: NA
j_gene: TRBJ1-1
v_gene: TRBV29-1
abundance: NA
CDR3aa: CSVEGAGTEAFF
CDR3nt: TGCAGCGTTGAGGGGGCTGGCACTGAAGCTTTCTTT

d_gene: NA
j_gene: TRBJ2-3
v_gene: TRBV7-9
abundance: NA
CDR3aa: CASALDTQYF
CDR3nt: TGTGCCAGCGCACTAGATACGCAGTATTTT

d_gene: NA
j_gene: TRBJ2-7
v_gene: TRBV5-1
abundance: NA
CDR3aa: CASSLEPQGNEQYF
CDR3nt: TGCGCCAGCAGCTTGGAACCACAGGGCAACGAGCAGTACTTC

d_gene: TRBD2
j_gene: TRBJ2-2
v_gene: TRBV5-4
abundance: few
CDR3aa: CASSRGVSNPTGELFF
CDR3nt: TGTGCCAGCAGCCGGGGGGTCTCAAACCCCACCGGGGAGCTGTTTTTT

d_gene: NA
j_gene: TRBJ2-2
v_gene: TRBV2
abundance: once
CDR3aa: CASALGVSGELFF
CDR3nt: TGTGCCAGCGCGTTAGGGGTGTCCGGGGAGCTGTTTTTT

d_gene: NA
j_gene: TRBJ1-1
v_gene: TRBV10-2
abundance: NA
CDR3aa: CASLQGWGMNTEAFF
CDR3nt: TGCGCCAGCTTACAGGGTTGGGGAATGAACACTGAAGCTTTCTTT

d_gene: NA
j_gene: TRBJ2-7
v_gene: TRBV30
abundance: NA
CDR3aa: CAWSVGGSSYEQYF
CDR3nt: TGTGCCTGGAGTGTAGGCGGCAGCTCCTACGAGCAGTACTTC

d_gene: TRBD1
j_gene: TRBJ1-1
v_gene: TRBV29-1
abundance: NA
CDR3aa: CSAEGQLNTEAFF
CDR3nt: TGCAGCGCTGAGGGACAGTTGAACACTGAAGCTTTCTTT

d_gene: NA
j_gene: TRBJ1-6
v_gene: TRBV30
abundance: NA
CDR3aa: CAWQASYNSPLHF
CDR3nt: TGTGCCTGGCAGGCCTCCTATAATTCACCCCTCCACTTT

d_gene: NA
j_gene: TRBJ1-1
v_gene: TRBV6-5
abundance: NA
CDR3aa: CASSYRGGLTEAFF
CDR3nt: TGTGCCAGCAGTTACAGGGGGGGCCTAACTGAAGCTTTCTTT

d_gene: TRBD2
j_gene: TRBJ2-5
v_gene: TRBV2
abundance: NA
CDR3aa: CASSPGTSGGGSQYF
CDR3nt: TGTGCCAGCAGTCCCGGGACTAGCGGGGGAGGGTCCCAGTACTTC

d_gene: NA
j_gene: TRBJ2-5
v_gene: TRBV5-1
abundance: few
CDR3aa: CASSLAGGQETQYF
CDR3nt: TGCGCCAGCAGCTTGGCAGGGGGGCAAGAGACCCAGTACTTC